A selection of T cell receptor beta chains follows, all from one sample in a study of blood T cell repertoires in COVID-19. The table came from immunoSEQ multiplex PCR; TCRdb's copy has only in-frame clones and leaves some out. The repertoire holds some 300,000 clones, with more than 75% as singletons. Sequencing was done on a sample of peripheral blood. The receptors were gathered from a man aged 65-85 years with acute or convalescent COVID-19. Both conserved end residues are part of each CDR3. Fields, in order: V gene, CDR3 length, J gene, CDR3 protein.

v_gene: TRBV18; len: 16; j_gene: TRBJ2-1; CDR3aa: CASSPSAGGSYNEQFF
v_gene: TRBV5-1; len: 13; j_gene: TRBJ2-7; CDR3aa: CASSPAGSGEQYF
v_gene: TRBV7-3; len: 15; j_gene: TRBJ2-1; CDR3aa: CASSPDRGPYNEQFF
v_gene: TRBV13; len: 17; j_gene: TRBJ2-5; CDR3aa: CASSPRTSGRAGETQYF
v_gene: TRBV3-1/TRBV3-2; len: 14; j_gene: TRBJ2-5; CDR3aa: CASSQASSGGSQYF
v_gene: TRBV7-9; len: 17; j_gene: TRBJ2-1; CDR3aa: CASSNPKFRTANNEQFF
v_gene: TRBV4-3; len: 16; j_gene: TRBJ2-2; CDR3aa: CASSLIAGGVAGELFF
v_gene: TRBV5-4; len: 13; j_gene: TRBJ2-5; CDR3aa: CASSLDRQETQYF
v_gene: TRBV5-1; len: 15; j_gene: TRBJ1-1; CDR3aa: CASSRRGGEDTEAFF
v_gene: TRBV5-1; len: 14; j_gene: TRBJ2-1; CDR3aa: CASSHGTRKNEQFF
v_gene: TRBV7-2; len: 15; j_gene: TRBJ1-6; CDR3aa: CASSWGTGGQSPLHF
v_gene: TRBV7-8; len: 15; j_gene: TRBJ1-6; CDR3aa: CASSSYGGNNSPLHF
v_gene: TRBV3-1/TRBV3-2; len: 14; j_gene: TRBJ1-1; CDR3aa: CASSQGLLNTEAFF
v_gene: TRBV11-2; len: 16; j_gene: TRBJ2-2; CDR3aa: CASSSTPGSNTGELFF
v_gene: TRBV4-2; len: 15; j_gene: TRBJ1-3; CDR3aa: CASSQGSTVGNTIYF
v_gene: TRBV10-1; len: 14; j_gene: TRBJ2-7; CDR3aa: CASRPGQVNYEQYF
v_gene: TRBV5-6; len: 14; j_gene: TRBJ1-1; CDR3aa: CASSKPGQGNEAFF
v_gene: TRBV6-2/TRBV6-3; len: 14; j_gene: TRBJ1-2; CDR3aa: CASSWGQLNYGYTF
v_gene: TRBV27; len: 15; j_gene: TRBJ2-1; CDR3aa: CASSKPAGGNNEQFF
v_gene: TRBV5-5; len: 16; j_gene: TRBJ1-6; CDR3aa: CASSSPGQGANSPLHF
v_gene: TRBV5-1; len: 14; j_gene: TRBJ2-1; CDR3aa: CASGPGGADNEQFF
v_gene: TRBV6-5; len: 13; j_gene: TRBJ2-5; CDR3aa: CASGRDSGETQYF
v_gene: TRBV6-6; len: 15; j_gene: TRBJ1-4; CDR3aa: CASSSADSGLEKLFF
v_gene: TRBV6-6; len: 15; j_gene: TRBJ1-1; CDR3aa: CASSRTLGGVLEAFF
v_gene: TRBV10-3; len: 13; j_gene: TRBJ2-1; CDR3aa: CAVASGGAREQFF
v_gene: TRBV19; len: 16; j_gene: TRBJ2-1; CDR3aa: CASSSGTGRFNNEQFF
v_gene: TRBV6-5; len: 15; j_gene: TRBJ1-2; CDR3aa: CASSYSRAGDYGYTF
v_gene: TRBV5-1; len: 14; j_gene: TRBJ2-3; CDR3aa: CASGERGLTDTQYF